The clone carrying this T cell receptor (beta chain) was recorded at least ten times. Its specificity is not known. This sample is drawn from a study of HIV-infected patients and healthy controls. Points from the study as a whole: HLA types of the donors remained undetermined.

Alpha and beta constant-region primers primed reverse transcription of about 0.5 ug RNA. Separate chain-specific third strand synthesis with multiplexing indices produced the alpha and beta libraries. One entry per CDR3 protein, called by TCRdb with MiXCR from the 5' RACE reads. The data show about 8,100 distinct CDR3 sequences, 5% to 6.5% seen once. No cell fractionation was done, so the repertoire covers all unsorted peripheral blood T cells. The germline gives CDR1 SGHTA, CDR2 FQGTGA. V was shortened by 1 base and J by 5 bases, with 11 bases between the two germline ends. This CDR3 has 14 residues.

This TCR came from an adult with HIV infection. This specimen consisted of blood, obtained before antiretroviral therapy. The chain couples TRBV7-3 to TRBJ2-5; either TRBD1 or TRBD2 may fit D (6 bases each). The DNA for the CDR3 is TGTGCCAGCAGCTTAATCGGGGGCTCGGAGACCCAGTACTTC. This gives the protein CASSLIGGSETQYF. The variable domain in full, completed from reference TRBV7-3 and TRBJ2-5, reads GAGVSQTPSNKVTEKGKYVELRCDPISGHTALYWYRQSLGQGPEFLIYFQGTGAADDSGLPNDRFFAVRPEGSVSTLKIQRTERGDSAVYLCASSLIGGSETQYFGPGTRLLVL.